The sequence of this T cell receptor (beta chain) was determined in a study of blood T cell repertoires in COVID-19. Study at large: Nucleic acid was either cDNA or gDNA, and it came from T cells, B-cell-depleted T cells, or PBMCs.

Assay: immunoSEQ multiplex PCR; the TCRdb copy retains only in-frame clones and omits some. The repertoire holds some 240,000 clones, with 87% as singletons. The germline CDR1 and CDR2 sequences are SEHNR and FQNEAQ (reference sequence). V shed 5 bases and J shed 1 base, with 22 bases lying between them. This CDR3 has 18 amino acids. The sequence came from a man aged 60 to 75 who had recovered from COVID-19. Sequenced: peripheral blood. The rearrangement links TRBV7-9 to TRBJ2-3; D is perhaps TRBD1 (8 bases). The CDR3 region has the DNA TGTGCCAGCAGCAACAGGGGGGGGCTGGGTCGAGGCACAGATACGCAGTATTTT. This translates into CASSNRGGLGRGTDTQYF.